A single sample gave rise to the 14 T cell receptor beta chains below, sequenced in a study of blood T cell repertoires in COVID-19. The repertoire was sequenced with immunoSEQ multiplex PCR; TCRdb's copy has only in-frame clones and lacks some. Among some 270,000 clones listed, approximately 85% were seen once. Sequenced sample: peripheral blood. The source of these receptors is a woman in her sixties or seventies with acute or convalescent COVID-19.

J is TRBJ2-3 and V is TRBV6-5, with 7 bases that match TRBD1. Germline values: CDR1 MNHEY, CDR2 SVGAGI. This CDR3 region has 15 residues. V gave up 8 bases and J gave up 7 bases; unmatched junction bases: 15. The CDR3: CASRSPPDRDNTQYF. The CDR3, as DNA: TGTGCCAGCCGTTCCCCCCCAGACAGGGACAATACGCAGTATTTT.

This clone turned up a few times. The chain uses TRBV7-8 and TRBJ1-1; 7 positions agree with TRBD1. With V trimmed by 0 bases and J by 0 bases, 1 base remained unmatched. The CDR3 is made up of 15 amino acids. The germline V gene encodes CDR1 SGHVS and CDR2 FQNEAQ. In DNA, the CDR3 is TGTGCCAGCAGCTTAGCGACAGGGCTGAACACTGAAGCTTTCTTT. Its protein is CASSLATGLNTEAFF.

The chain has TRBV3-1 (or the pseudogene TRBV3-2) and TRBJ2-3, with 8 bases fitting TRBD2. V trimming: 7 bases; J trimming: 6 bases; junction bases outside the gene matches: 9. Per germline, CDR1 LGHDT and CDR2 YNNKEL (reference sequence). The CDR3 runs to 14 residues. The CDR3 DNA reads as TGTGCCAGCACCGTAGCGGGGCTGCGGGATACGCAGTATTTT. This encodes CASTVAGLRDTQYF.

The V call is TRBV5-4, the J call TRBJ2-3; D remains unclear. CDR3 length: 12 amino acids. CDR1 and CDR2 (germline): SGHNT, YYREEE (reference sequence). The V end lost 1 base, the J end lost 2 bases, and 2 bases lay between the germline ends. Here the CDR3 reads CASSLLTDTQYF. In DNA, the CDR3 is TGTGCCAGCAGCTTGCTCACAGATACGCAGTATTTT.

The CDR3 is CASSEERGGLNEQFF. Written as DNA, the CDR3 is TGTGCCAGCAGTGAAGAGCGGGGGGGCCTAAATGAGCAGTTCTTC. This chain links TRBV2 with TRBJ2-1; 10 bases fit TRBD2. Unmatched junction bases numbered 4, after V lost 1 base and J lost 7 bases. Germline V lookup: CDR1 SNHLY, CDR2 FYNNEI. The CDR3 has 15 residues.

This clone has just a few counts. CDR3 DNA: TGTGCCAGCAGTGAAAGCCGGACATTGAGCAATCAGCCCCAGCATTTT. It specifies CASSESRTLSNQPQHF. The chain is built from TRBV6-1 and TRBJ1-5; D may be TRBD1 (5 bases). This CDR3 is 16 amino acids long. The germline V gene encodes CDR1 MNHNS and CDR2 SASEGT. V was trimmed by 2 bases and J by 1 base, leaving 12 bases between them.

The V call is TRBV5-6, the J call TRBJ2-4; D remains unclear. Trimming cost V 0 bases and J 7 bases, with 8 bases left between them. Germline lookup yields CDR1 SGHDT and CDR2 YYEEEE. There are 13 residues in the CDR3. The CDR3 protein is CASSLGALNIQYF. CDR3 bases: TGTGCCAGCAGCTTGGGGGCTCTCAACATTCAGTACTTC.

The V and J genes are TRBV7-9 and TRBJ1-2, with D perhaps TRBD1 (5 bases). The CDR3 has 13 amino acids. Germline CDR1 SEHNR, CDR2 FQNEAQ (reference sequence). Trimming removed 1 base at V and 8 bases at J, with 11 bases between. DNA of the CDR3: TGTGCCAGCAGCTTAGGAACAGGTCGGGGCTACACCTTC. This codes for CASSLGTGRGYTF.

V usage is TRBV7-2 and J usage is TRBJ2-7; D possibly corresponds to TRBD2 (6 bases). The length of the CDR3 is 12 residues. V was pared by 8 bases and J by 2 bases, with 10 bases between. Per germline, CDR1 SGHTA and CDR2 FQGNSA. The CDR3 DNA follows: TGTGCCAGCGGGACGGGGGCCTACGAGCAGTACTTC. Residues: CASGTGAYEQYF.

This sequence joins TRBV6-6 and TRBJ2-4, with D perhaps matching TRBD2 (6 bases). Germline V CDR1 and CDR2: MNHNY, SVGAGI (reference sequence). Trimming shortened V by 8 bases and J by 8 bases, and 16 bases separated the two germline ends. The CDR3 is 13 residues long. This CDR3 is CASSWGGEDIQYF. The CDR3 bases are TGTGCCAGCTCTTGGGGCGGGGAGGACATTCAGTACTTC.

The J gene is TRBJ2-1, the V gene TRBV5-4; possibly TRBD2 for D (6 bases). Per germline, CDR1 SGHNT and CDR2 YYREEE (reference sequence). The germline V and J ends were trimmed by 2 bases and 6 bases, with 15 bases remaining between them. This CDR3 comprises 15 residues. CDR3 sequence reads: CASSFPGLRVNEQFF. The CDR3 bases are TGTGCCAGCAGCTTCCCGGGACTCCGGGTCAATGAGCAGTTCTTC.

This sequence joins TRBV7-2 and TRBJ2-1; a possible D gene is TRBD1 (5 bases). V was shortened by 1 base and J by 9 bases, with 7 bases between the two germline ends. CDR1 is SGHTA, CDR2 FQGNSA, per germline. This CDR3 is 12 amino acids long. CDR3 sequence (DNA): TGTGCCAGCAGCTTAGTAGGGGTTGAGCAGTTCTTC. Its protein is CASSLVGVEQFF.

The V and J genes are TRBV3-1 (or the pseudogene TRBV3-2) and TRBJ1-4; D not certain. Germline V gene sequence: CDR1 LGHDT, CDR2 YNNKEL (reference sequence). The CDR3 has 17 residues. The V and J ends lost 1 base and 0 bases respectively, with 12 bases between them. DNA for the CDR3: TGTGCCAGCAGCCAAGTTCGAGGGTTCGCAACTAATGAAAAACTGTTTTTT. Its protein product is CASSQVRGFATNEKLFF.

CDR3 nucleotide sequence: TGCGCCAGCGGGACTAGCTCCTACAATGAGCAGTTCTTC. Protein product: CASGTSSYNEQFF. V is TRBV10-1 and J is TRBJ2-1; 8 bases map to TRBD2. The J segment lost 0 bases and the V segment lost 8 bases, leaving 0 bases of the junction unmatched. Germline CDR1 and CDR2: WNHNN and SYGVQD (reference sequence). The CDR3 contains 13 residues.